The present entry profiles one TCR beta chain with its context. Both 60 Vbeta primers and 13 Jbeta primers went into the PCR. The repertoire was sequenced with immunoSEQ multiplex PCR; TCRdb's copy has only in-frame clones and lacks some. The sample records 150,000 to 200,000 clones, over 75% being singletons. These data are taken from a study of cytomegalovirus exposure and HLA in healthy donors. This CDR3 spans 13 amino acids. The germline V and J ends were trimmed by 3 bases and 6 bases, with 10 bases remaining between them. Germline CDR1 and CDR2: LNHDA and SQIVND (reference sequence). The material sequenced was PBMCs. The chain is built from TRBV19 and TRBJ2-3, with D possibly matching TRBD2 (7 bases). This TCR derives from a man younger than 30 in good health and CMV-seropositive. The CDR3 loop reads CASSMAGADTQYF. The CDR3 coding sequence is TGTGCCAGTAGTATGGCGGGGGCCGATACGCAGTATTTT.